This T cell receptor (beta chain) was observed in a study of OX40 agonist ivuxolimab in advanced cancers. About the study: Age averaged about 62 years (range roughly 23 to 85), and just over 80% were male.

This clone has only one observation. The V gene's germline CDR1 is LNHDA and CDR2 SQIVND (reference sequence). CDR3 length: 14 amino acids. The ends were cut back, 5 bases at V and 0 bases at J, with 10 bases in the middle. Data came from immunoSEQ multiplex PCR; TCRdb stores just in-frame clones and leaves some out. This table holds roughly 92,000 clones, around 90% found once. The sample consisted of CD4+ or CD8+ T cells sorted from blood, taken in a trial of the OX40 agonist ivuxolimab. The rearrangement links TRBV19 to TRBJ1-1, with a tentative D call TRBD1 (5 bases). This clonotype was obtained from an adult with an advanced solid tumor such as melanoma, head and neck, liver or kidney cancer. CDR3 nucleotides: TGTGCCAGTAGTGGAAGCAGGGTGAACACTGAAGCTTTCTTT. This encodes CASSGSRVNTEAFF.